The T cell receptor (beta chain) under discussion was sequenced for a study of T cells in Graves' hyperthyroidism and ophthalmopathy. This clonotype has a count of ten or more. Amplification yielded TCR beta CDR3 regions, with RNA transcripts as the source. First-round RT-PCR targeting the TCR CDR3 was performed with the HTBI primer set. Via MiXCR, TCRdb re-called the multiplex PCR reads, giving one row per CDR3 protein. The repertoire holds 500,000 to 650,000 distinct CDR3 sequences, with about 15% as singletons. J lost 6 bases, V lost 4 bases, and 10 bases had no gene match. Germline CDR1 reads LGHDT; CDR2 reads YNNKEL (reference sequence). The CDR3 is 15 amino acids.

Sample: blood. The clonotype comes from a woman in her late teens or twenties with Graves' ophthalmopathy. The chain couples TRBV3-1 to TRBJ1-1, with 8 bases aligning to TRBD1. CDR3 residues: CASSRSRGRIPEAFF. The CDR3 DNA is TGTGCCAGCAGCCGTTCCAGGGGGCGCATACCTGAAGCTTTCTTT.